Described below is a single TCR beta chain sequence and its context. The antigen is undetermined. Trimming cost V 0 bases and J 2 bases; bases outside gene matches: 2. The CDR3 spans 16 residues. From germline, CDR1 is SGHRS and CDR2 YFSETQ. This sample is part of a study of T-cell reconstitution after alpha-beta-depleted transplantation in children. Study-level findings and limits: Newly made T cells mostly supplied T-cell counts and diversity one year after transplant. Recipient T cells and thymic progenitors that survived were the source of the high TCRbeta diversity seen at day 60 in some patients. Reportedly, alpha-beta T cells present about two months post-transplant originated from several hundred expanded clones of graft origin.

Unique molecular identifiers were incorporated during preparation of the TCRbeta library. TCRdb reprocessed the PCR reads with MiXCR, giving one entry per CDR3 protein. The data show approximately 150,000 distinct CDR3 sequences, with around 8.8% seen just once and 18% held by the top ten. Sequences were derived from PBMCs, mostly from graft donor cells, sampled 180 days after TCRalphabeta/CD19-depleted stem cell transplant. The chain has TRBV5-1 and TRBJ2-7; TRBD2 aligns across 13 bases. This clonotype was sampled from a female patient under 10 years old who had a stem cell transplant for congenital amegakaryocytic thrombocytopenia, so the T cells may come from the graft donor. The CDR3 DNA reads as TGCGCCAGCAGCTTGGCCGGGACTAGCGGGGCCTACGAGCAGTACTTC. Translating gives CASSLAGTSGAYEQYF.